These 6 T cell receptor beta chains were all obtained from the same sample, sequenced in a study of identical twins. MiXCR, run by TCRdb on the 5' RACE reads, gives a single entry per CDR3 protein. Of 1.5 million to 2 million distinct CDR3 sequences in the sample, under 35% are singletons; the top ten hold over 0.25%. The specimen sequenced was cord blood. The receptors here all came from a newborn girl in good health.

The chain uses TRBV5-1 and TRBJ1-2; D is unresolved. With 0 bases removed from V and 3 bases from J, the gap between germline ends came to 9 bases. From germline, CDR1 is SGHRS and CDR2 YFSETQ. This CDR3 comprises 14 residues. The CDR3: CASSLGTSDYGYTF. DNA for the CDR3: TGCGCCAGCAGCTTGGGTACTTCTGACTATGGCTACACCTTC.

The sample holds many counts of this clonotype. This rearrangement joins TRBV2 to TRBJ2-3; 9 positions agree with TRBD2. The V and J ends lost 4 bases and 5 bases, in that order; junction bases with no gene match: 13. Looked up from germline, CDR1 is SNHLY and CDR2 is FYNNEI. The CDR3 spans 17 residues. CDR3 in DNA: TGTGCCAGCAGTGTGGAGGGAGCTAGCGGGAACCTAGATACGCAGTATTTT. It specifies CASSVEGASGNLDTQYF.

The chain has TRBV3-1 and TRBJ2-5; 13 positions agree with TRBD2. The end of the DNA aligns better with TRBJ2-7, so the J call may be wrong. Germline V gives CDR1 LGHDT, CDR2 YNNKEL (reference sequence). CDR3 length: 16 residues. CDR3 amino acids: CASSQDGTSGKYEQYF. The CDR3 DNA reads TGTGCCAGCAGCCAAGATGGGACTAGCGGGAAGTACGAGCAGTACTTC.

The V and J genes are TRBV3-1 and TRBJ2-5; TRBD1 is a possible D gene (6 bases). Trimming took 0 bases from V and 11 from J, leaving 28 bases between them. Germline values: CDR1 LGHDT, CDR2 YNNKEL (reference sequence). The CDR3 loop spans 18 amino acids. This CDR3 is CASSQDIGQPYVGNEQYF. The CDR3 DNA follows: TGTGCCAGCAGCCAAGATATCGGACAGCCCTACGTGGGGAATGAGCAGTACTTC.

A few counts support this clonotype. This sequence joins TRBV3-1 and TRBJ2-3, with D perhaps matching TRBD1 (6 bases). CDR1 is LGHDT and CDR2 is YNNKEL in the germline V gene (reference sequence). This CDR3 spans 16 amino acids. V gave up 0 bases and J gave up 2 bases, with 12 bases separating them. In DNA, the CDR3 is TGTGCCAGCAGCCAAGATAGGGGGTACTTCACAGATACGCAGTATTTT. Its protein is CASSQDRGYFTDTQYF.

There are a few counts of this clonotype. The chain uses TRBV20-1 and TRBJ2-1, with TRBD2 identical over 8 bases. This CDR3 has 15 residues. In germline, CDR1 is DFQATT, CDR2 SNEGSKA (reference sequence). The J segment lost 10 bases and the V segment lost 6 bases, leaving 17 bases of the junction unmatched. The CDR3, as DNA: TGCAGTGCGAACTTTCCGGGACTAGGGCCCCGGGAGCAGTTCTTC. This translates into CSANFPGLGPREQFF.